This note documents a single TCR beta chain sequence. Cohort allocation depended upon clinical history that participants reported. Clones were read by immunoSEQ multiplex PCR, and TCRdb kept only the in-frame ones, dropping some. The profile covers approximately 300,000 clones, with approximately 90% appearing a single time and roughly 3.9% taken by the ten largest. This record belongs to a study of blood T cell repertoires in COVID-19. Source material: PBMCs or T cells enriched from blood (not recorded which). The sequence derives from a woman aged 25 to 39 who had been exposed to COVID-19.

CDR3 in amino acids: CASSLGTGREQYF. In DNA, the CDR3 is TGTGCCAGCAGCTTAGGGACAGGGCGCGAGCAGTACTTC. V is TRBV7-2 and J is TRBJ2-7; 8 bases map to TRBD1. Germline V gene lookup returns CDR1 SGHTA and CDR2 FQGNSA. The ends lost 1 base at V and 6 bases at J; junction bases unmatched: 2. The length of the CDR3 is 13 residues.